Listed here are 17 T cell receptor beta chains from one sample, sequenced in a study of T cell responses to AZD1222 COVID-19 vaccine. Method: immunoSEQ multiplex PCR; TCRdb's copy keeps in-frame clones and lacks some. The data contain under 120,000 clones, around 96% of them seen just once; the ten biggest clones take up 2% to 2.5%. The material was peripheral blood, obtained on day 0 of AZD1222 vaccination. The receptors originated from an adult in good health.

The chain carries TRBV5-5 and TRBJ2-1; 12 positions agree with TRBD2. V trimming: 4 bases; J trimming: 6 bases; junction bases outside the gene matches: 5. Per germline, CDR1 SGHKS and CDR2 YYEKEE (reference sequence). The CDR3 has 15 residues. The CDR3 loop is CASSETSGSRNEQFF. CDR3 sequence (DNA): TGTGCCAGCAGCGAGACTAGCGGGAGTCGCAATGAGCAGTTCTTC.

The genes are TRBV6-5 and TRBJ2-5; D call uncertain. Trimming took off 6 bases at V and 1 base at J, with 6 bases between the two ends. This CDR3 spans 12 amino acids. The germline V gene encodes CDR1 MNHEY and CDR2 SVGAGI. The CDR3 DNA reads TGTGCCAGCAGCCCGGGCCAAGAGACCCAGTACTTC. This encodes CASSPGQETQYF.

This clone has a single count. The V gene is TRBV30, the J gene TRBJ2-2; D is undetermined. The V gene lost 4 bases and the J gene lost 0 bases, with 9 bases spanning the gap. The CDR3 extends over 14 amino acids. Looked up from germline, CDR1 is GTSNPN and CDR2 is SVGIG (reference sequence). The CDR3 DNA follows: TGTGCCTGGAAAGCGCCAGCGAACACCGGGGAGCTGTTTTTT. Protein product: CAWKAPANTGELFF.

This clone was observed a single time. The chain links TRBV5-1 to TRBJ1-1; 7 bases align to TRBD1. The length of the CDR3 is 15 residues. The germline V gene has CDR1 SGHRS and CDR2 YFSETQ. The J segment lost 0 bases and the V segment lost 4 bases, leaving 6 bases of the junction unmatched. CDR3 loop: CASSQQTGLNTEAFF. CDR3 bases: TGCGCCAGCAGCCAACAGACAGGGTTGAACACTGAAGCTTTCTTT.

The genes are TRBV2 and TRBJ1-6; D is perhaps TRBD1 (6 bases). Germline V lookup: CDR1 SNHLY, CDR2 FYNNEI. The CDR3 runs 13 residues. Trimming took off 7 bases at V and 7 bases at J, with 11 bases between the two ends. The CDR3 coding sequence is TGTGCCAGCACGGGACATTCCAATTCACCCCTCCACTTT. It codes for CASTGHSNSPLHF.

The gene calls are TRBV19 and TRBJ2-3; D not resolved. Deletions cut 3 bases from V and 7 bases from J, with 14 bases between. CDR1 and CDR2 (germline): LNHDA, SQIVND (reference sequence). The CDR3 sequence is 14 residues long. This CDR3 is CASSMERLGHTQYF. The DNA of the CDR3 is TGTGCCAGTAGTATGGAGAGGTTAGGACATACGCAGTATTTT.

The V call is TRBV6-5, the J call TRBJ1-1, with D possibly matching TRBD1 (6 bases). There are 15 residues in the CDR3. The germline CDR1 and CDR2 sequences are MNHEY and SVGAGI. The germline V and J ends were trimmed by 0 bases and 8 bases, with 16 bases remaining between them. CDR3 coding DNA: TGTGCCAGCAGTTACTCCGGGGGCAGGAGCTCCGAAGCTTTCTTT. This codes for CASSYSGGRSSEAFF.

This clone has just one count. The gene calls are TRBV28 and TRBJ1-2; D is ambiguous. The CDR3 runs 14 residues. The ends were cut back, 8 bases at V and 8 bases at J, with 21 bases in the middle. CDR1 and CDR2 (germline): MDHEN, SYDVKM. DNA of the CDR3: TGTGCCAGCGACATGAACGGGCTCTATGGCGGCTACACCTTC. Translation gives CASDMNGLYGGYTF.

J is TRBJ2-1 and V is TRBV7-8; 7 positions agree with TRBD2. In germline, CDR1 is SGHVS, CDR2 FQNEAQ. The CDR3 runs to 16 residues. Trimming took 0 bases from V and 3 from J; bases not matched to a gene: 5. This CDR3 is CASSLAAGTNYNEQFF. The CDR3, as DNA: TGTGCCAGCAGCTTAGCTGCTGGGACTAACTACAATGAGCAGTTCTTC.

The rearrangement uses TRBV19 and TRBJ1-1; 9 bases match TRBD1. The germline CDR1 and CDR2 sequences are LNHDA and SQIVND (reference sequence). J was trimmed by 3 bases and V by 5 bases; bases with no gene match: 4. This CDR3 is 14 amino acids long. The CDR3 nucleotides are TGTGCCAGTAGTTCGGGGACAGGGTACACTGAAGCTTTCTTT. It is translated as CASSSGTGYTEAFF.

Worth noting for this clone: Other DNA sequences in the sample encode the same CDR3. The chain uses TRBV20-1 and TRBJ1-1; TRBD1 might be the D (5 bases). Germline CDR1 reads DFQATT; CDR2 reads SNEGSKA (reference sequence). Trimming pared 6 bases from V and 6 bases from J, leaving 11 bases between. The CDR3 spans 11 residues. The CDR3 nucleotides read TGCAGTGCCAGGGAGGGAGCTGAAGCTTTCTTT. It is translated as CSAREGAEAFF.

The rearrangement uses TRBV27 and TRBJ1-1; 10 bases fit TRBD1. This CDR3 region has 16 residues. Trimming cost V 5 bases and J 11 bases; bases outside gene matches: 17. Germline V lookup: CDR1 MNHEY, CDR2 SMNVEV (reference sequence). The CDR3 DNA follows: TGTGCCAGCAGTGCTACGGGCGGGACAGGGGAGACGGGGGCTTTCTTT. This sequence encodes CASSATGGTGETGAFF.

This chain uses TRBV7-9 with TRBJ1-1; D is perhaps TRBD1 (6 bases). The CDR3 spans 14 residues. V was trimmed by 5 bases and J by 0 bases, leaving 10 bases between them. CDR1 is SEHNR and CDR2 is FQNEAQ in the germline V gene (reference sequence). Here the CDR3 reads CASSPGQMNTEAFF. The CDR3 region has the DNA TGTGCCAGCAGCCCCGGACAGATGAACACTGAAGCTTTCTTT.

The CDR3 protein is CASRRTGGSYQPQHF. The CDR3, as DNA: TGTGCCAGCAGGAGAACAGGGGGCAGCTATCAGCCCCAGCATTTT. This chain links TRBV27 with TRBJ1-5, with 9 bases lining up with TRBD1. Unmatched junction bases numbered 8, after V lost 6 bases and J lost 5 bases. This CDR3 region has 15 residues. Germline loops: CDR1 MNHEY, CDR2 SMNVEV (reference sequence).

The chain combines TRBV6-4 with TRBJ1-5; tentatively, D is TRBD1 (6 bases). V lost 2 bases, J lost 3 bases, and 11 bases lay in between. From germline, CDR1 is MRHNA and CDR2 SNTAGT. CDR3 length equals 15 residues. The CDR3 reads CASSDEGGTNQPQHF. DNA of the CDR3: TGTGCCAGCAGTGACGAGGGGGGAACCAATCAGCCCCAGCATTTT.

The chain is built from TRBV5-1 and TRBJ1-1; TRBD1 aligns across 9 bases. The CDR3 covers 17 residues. V lost 4 bases to trimming and J lost 0 bases; unmatched junction nucleotides: 10. The germline CDR1 and CDR2 sequences are SGHRS and YFSETQ. The CDR3 loop reads CASSAGQGSTMNTEAFF. The CDR3 DNA sequence: TGCGCCAGCAGCGCCGGACAGGGGAGTACGATGAACACTGAAGCTTTCTTT.

The V gene is TRBV1, the J gene TRBJ1-5; no DNA check was done on the table's D call, TRBD1. TRBV1 is described as a pseudogene. This CDR3 region has 14 residues. CDR3: CTSSRGQDNQPQHF. The CDR3 region has the DNA TGCACCAGCAGCCGGGGACAGGACAATCAGCCCCAGCATTTT.